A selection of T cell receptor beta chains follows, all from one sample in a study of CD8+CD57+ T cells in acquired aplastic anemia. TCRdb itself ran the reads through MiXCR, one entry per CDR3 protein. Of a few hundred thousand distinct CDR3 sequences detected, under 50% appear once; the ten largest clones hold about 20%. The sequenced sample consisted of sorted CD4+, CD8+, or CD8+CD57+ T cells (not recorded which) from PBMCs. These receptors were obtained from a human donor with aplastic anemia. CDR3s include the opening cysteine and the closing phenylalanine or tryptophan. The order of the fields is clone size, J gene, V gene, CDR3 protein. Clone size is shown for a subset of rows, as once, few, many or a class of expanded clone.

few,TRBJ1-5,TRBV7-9,CASSLGRVGNQPQHF
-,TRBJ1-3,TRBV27,CASSFRAGNTIYF
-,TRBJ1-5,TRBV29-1,CSATAGTNQPQHF
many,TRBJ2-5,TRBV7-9,CASSSLGQETQYF
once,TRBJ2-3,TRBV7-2,CASSLGFYTDTQYF
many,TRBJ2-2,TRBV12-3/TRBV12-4,CASTTGGASGGELFF
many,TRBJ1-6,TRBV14,CASSQITGNNSPLHF
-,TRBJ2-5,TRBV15,CATSRVQGPETQYF
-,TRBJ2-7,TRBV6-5,CASSYNAGAASYEQYF
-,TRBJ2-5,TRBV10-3,CATNNRGGAGETQYF
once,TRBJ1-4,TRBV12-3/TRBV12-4,CASSLSGGQGEKLFF
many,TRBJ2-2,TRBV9,CASSPPSGDTGELFF
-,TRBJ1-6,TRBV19,CASSRTGMDSPLHF
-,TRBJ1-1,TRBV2,CASSETQTEAFF
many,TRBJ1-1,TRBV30,CAWTDMNTEAFF
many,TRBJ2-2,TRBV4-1,CASSPLGARTGELFF
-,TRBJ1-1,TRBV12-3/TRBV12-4,CASSDRGLWDTEAFF
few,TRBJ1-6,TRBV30,CAWSALPGGNSPLHF
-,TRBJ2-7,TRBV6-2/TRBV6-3,CASSYPTLAFNYEQYF
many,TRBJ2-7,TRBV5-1,CASSLAGTGATLQYF
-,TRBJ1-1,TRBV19,CASSMTGVYTEAFF
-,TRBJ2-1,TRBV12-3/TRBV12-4,CASSFWRGVNNEQFF
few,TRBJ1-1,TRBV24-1,CATSAGTANTEAFF
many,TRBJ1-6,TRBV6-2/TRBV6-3,CASNDRDGPNSPLHF
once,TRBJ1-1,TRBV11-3,CASSPSGQGYAFF
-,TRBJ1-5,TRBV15,CATSRVAGVYSNQPQHF
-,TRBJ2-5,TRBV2,CASSNLFGGKETQYF
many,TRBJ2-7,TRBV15,CATSSAGGTDEQYF
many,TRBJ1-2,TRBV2,CASKQDTVSGYTF
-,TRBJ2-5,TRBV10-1,CASSEFRYNQETQYF
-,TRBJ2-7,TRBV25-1,CASSEGDGSSYEQYF
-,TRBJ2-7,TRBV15,CATSRDRGGEQYF
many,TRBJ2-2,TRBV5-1,CASSSPPGDNTGELFF
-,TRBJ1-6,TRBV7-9,CAGTRQGSRSPLHF
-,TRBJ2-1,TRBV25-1,CASSEPRGTSNNEQFF
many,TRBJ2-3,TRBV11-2,CASSVLSSTDTQYF
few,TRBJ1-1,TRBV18,CASSLRDGMNTEAFF
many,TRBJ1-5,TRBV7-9,CASSRGTGQQPQHF
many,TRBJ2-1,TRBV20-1,CSAERRDEQFF
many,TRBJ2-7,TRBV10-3,CAIGTGGYYEQYF
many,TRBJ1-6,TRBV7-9,CASSLGEGLTPLHF
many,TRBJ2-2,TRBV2,CASRGTSNTGELFF
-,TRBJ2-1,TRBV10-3,CAISTRAGQFF
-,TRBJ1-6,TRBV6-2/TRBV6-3,CASSPGHVSDSPLHF
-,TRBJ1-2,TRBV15,CATSKGGGRGHGYTF
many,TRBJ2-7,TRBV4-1,CASSQESTGGYEQYF
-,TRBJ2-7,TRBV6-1,CASRGQGTYEQYF
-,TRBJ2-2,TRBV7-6,CASSGPILGLAQSTGELFF
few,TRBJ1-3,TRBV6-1,CASSESVLNTIYF
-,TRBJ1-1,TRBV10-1,CASPGPGQVIDIGGTEAFF
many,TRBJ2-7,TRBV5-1,CASSKVSTSYEQYF
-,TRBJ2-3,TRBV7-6,CASSSREGSVDTQYF
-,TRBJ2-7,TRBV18,CASSPQGLYEQYF
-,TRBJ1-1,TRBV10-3,CAISDMGGNTEAFF